This TCR beta chain was observed in a study of blood T cells in healthy people across ages. Trimming took off 2 bases at V and 2 bases at J, with 12 bases between the two ends. This CDR3 has 15 amino acids. Germline lookup yields CDR1 SGHTA and CDR2 FQGTGA. Next came a second PCR, run for about 6 to 12 cycles, which used a sample-barcoded 5' primer along with a J-beta primer mix. Each of the cDNA molecules was tagged by a template-switch adaptor with 12 random nucleotides. TCRdb re-called the 5' RACE reads through MiXCR, storing one row per CDR3 protein. The data hold about 800,000 distinct CDR3 sequences, with more than 20% observed a single time. Whenever a sample was processed, at least 6.5 million PBMCs were isolated. Total RNA was isolated from each sample in quantities of at least 6 micrograms. This sample was also put to use in a study of T cells of mothers and their children.

The V call is TRBV7-3, the J call TRBJ1-2; D is perhaps TRBD1 (5 bases). The material sequenced was blood. The origin of this receptor is a boy between 10 and 17 years old in good health. The CDR3, as DNA: TGTGCCAGCAGCTTATCCGGGACGGCAAACTATGGCTACACCTTC. Translation: CASSLSGTANYGYTF.